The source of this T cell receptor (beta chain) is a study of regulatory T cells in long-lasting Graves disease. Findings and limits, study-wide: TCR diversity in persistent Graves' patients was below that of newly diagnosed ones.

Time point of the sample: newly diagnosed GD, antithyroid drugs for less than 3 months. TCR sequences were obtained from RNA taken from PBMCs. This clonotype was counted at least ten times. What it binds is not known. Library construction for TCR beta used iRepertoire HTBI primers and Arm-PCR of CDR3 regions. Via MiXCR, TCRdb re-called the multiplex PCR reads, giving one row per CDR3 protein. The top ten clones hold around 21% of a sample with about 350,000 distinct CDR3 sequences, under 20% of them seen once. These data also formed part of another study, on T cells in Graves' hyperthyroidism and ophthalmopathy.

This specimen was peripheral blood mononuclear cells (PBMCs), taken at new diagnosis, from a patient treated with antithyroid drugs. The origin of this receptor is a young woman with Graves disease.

CDR3 protein: CASRGTAPSYEQYF. In nucleotides, the CDR3 is TGTGCCAGCAGAGGGACAGCCCCGTCCTACGAGCAGTACTTC. V usage is TRBV6-7 and J usage is TRBJ2-7, with 7 bases fitting TRBD1. TRBV6-7 falls under the ORF class, with uncertain function. V shed 6 bases, J shed 1 base, and the junction held 6 bases outside the gene matches. The CDR3 totals 14 residues.